These T cell receptor beta chains were read from a single sample in a study of T cell changes during pregnancy in multiple sclerosis. The table came from immunoSEQ multiplex PCR; TCRdb's copy has only in-frame clones and leaves some out. The data show 60,000 or so clones, about 91% seen once. The source was peripheral blood, collected before pregnancy. The origin of the receptors is a female donor with multiple sclerosis, enrolled in a pregnancy study. Both conserved end residues are trimmed from each CDR3. Not all rows give a size; the values are once, few, many and, for expanded clones, a class.

clone_size: -
j_call: TRBJ2-3
v_call: TRBV9
cdr3_aa: ASSPETREDTQY

clone_size: -
j_call: TRBJ1-3
v_call: TRBV10-3
cdr3_aa: AISEGGPWGNTIY

clone_size: -
j_call: TRBJ2-5
v_call: TRBV7-2
cdr3_aa: ASNPSGGGGTQY

clone_size: -
j_call: TRBJ2-1
v_call: TRBV9
cdr3_aa: ASSVSGGAYEQF

clone_size: few
j_call: TRBJ1-2
v_call: TRBV5-6
cdr3_aa: ASSQDRNYGYT

clone_size: -
j_call: TRBJ1-2
v_call: TRBV11-2
cdr3_aa: ASSAGGPYGYT

clone_size: -
j_call: TRBJ2-7
v_call: TRBV2
cdr3_aa: ASSEALRRDRR

clone_size: -
j_call: TRBJ2-7
v_call: TRBV9
cdr3_aa: ASSVGPSGGAGEQY

clone_size: -
j_call: TRBJ1-1
v_call: TRBV5-6
cdr3_aa: ASSQLGGRTEAF

clone_size: -
j_call: TRBJ1-6
v_call: TRBV6-1
cdr3_aa: ASSAAGTDNSPLH

clone_size: once
j_call: TRBJ2-7
v_call: TRBV9
cdr3_aa: ASSRTSGGVNEQY

clone_size: -
j_call: TRBJ1-1
v_call: TRBV18
cdr3_aa: ASSQVGQGITEAF